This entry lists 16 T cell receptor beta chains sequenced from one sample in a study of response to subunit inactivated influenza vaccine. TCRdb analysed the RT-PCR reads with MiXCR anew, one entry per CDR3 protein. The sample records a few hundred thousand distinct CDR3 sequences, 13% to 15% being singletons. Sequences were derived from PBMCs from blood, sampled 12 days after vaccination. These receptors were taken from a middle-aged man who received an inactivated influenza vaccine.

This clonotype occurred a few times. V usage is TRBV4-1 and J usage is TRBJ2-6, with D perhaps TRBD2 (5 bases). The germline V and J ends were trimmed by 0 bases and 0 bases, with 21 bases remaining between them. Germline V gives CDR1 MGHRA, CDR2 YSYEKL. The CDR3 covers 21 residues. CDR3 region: CASSQDWLSGRYYSGANVLTF. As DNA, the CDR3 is TGCGCCAGCAGCCAAGATTGGTTAAGCGGACGGTATTACTCTGGGGCCAACGTCCTGACTTTC.

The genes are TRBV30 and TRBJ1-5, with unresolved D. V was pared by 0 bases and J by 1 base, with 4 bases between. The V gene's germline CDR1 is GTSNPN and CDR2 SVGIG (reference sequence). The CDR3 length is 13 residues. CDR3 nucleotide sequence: TGTGCCTGGAGTGTCGGCAGCAATCAGCCCCAGCATTTT. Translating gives CAWSVGSNQPQHF.

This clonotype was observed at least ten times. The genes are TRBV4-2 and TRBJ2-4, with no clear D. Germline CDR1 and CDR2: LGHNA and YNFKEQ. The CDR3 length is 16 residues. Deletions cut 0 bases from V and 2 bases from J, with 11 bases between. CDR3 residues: CASSQDLLLTKNIQYF. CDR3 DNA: TGTGCCAGCAGCCAAGATCTGCTTCTGACCAAAAACATTCAGTACTTC.

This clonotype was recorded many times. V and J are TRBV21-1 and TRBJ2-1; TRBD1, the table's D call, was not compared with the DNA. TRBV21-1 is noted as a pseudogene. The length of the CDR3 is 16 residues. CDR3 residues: CASSTPGGSLHNEQFF. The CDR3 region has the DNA TGTGCCAGCAGCACCCCAGGGGGCTCTCTTCACAATGAGCAGTTCTTC.

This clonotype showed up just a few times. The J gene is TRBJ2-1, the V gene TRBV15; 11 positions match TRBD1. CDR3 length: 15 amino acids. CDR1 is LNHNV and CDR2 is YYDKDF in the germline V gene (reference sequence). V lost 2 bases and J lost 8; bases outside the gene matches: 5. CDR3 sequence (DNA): TGTGCCACCAGCAGAAGGACAGGGGGCCCTGATGAGCAGTTCTTC. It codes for CATSRRTGGPDEQFF.

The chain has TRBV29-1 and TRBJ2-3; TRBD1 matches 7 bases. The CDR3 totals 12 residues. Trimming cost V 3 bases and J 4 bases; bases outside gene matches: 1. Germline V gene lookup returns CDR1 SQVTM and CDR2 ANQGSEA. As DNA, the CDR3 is TGCAGCGTTGAGAGGGGGCCAGATACGCAGTATTTT. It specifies CSVERGPDTQYF.

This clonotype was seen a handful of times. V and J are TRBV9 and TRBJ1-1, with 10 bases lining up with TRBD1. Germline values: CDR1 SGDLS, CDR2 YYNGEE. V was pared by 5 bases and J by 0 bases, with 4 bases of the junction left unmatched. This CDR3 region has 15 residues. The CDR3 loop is CASSEDRGLNTEAFF. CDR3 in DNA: TGTGCCAGCAGTGAAGACAGGGGGCTGAACACTGAAGCTTTCTTT.

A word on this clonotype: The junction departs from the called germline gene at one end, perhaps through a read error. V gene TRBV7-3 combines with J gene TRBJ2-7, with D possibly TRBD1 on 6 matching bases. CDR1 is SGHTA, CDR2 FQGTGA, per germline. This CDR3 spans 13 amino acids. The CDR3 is CASSVTGGAEQYF. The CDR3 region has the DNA TGTGCCAGCAGCGTAACTGGGGGCGCCGAGCAGTACTTC. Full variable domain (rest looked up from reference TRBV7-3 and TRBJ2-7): GAGVSQTPSNKVTEKGKYVELRCDPISGHTALYWYRQSLGQGPEFLIYFQGTGAADDSGLPNDRFFAVRPEGSVSTLKIQRTERGDSAVYLCASSVTGGAEQYFGPGTRLTVT.

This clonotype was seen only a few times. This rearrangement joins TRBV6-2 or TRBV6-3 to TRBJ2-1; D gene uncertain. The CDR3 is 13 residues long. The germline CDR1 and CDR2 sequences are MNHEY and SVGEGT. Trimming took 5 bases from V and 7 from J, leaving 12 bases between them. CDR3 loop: CASSLLWGNEQFF. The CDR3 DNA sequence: TGTGCCAGCAGTCTCCTGTGGGGAAATGAGCAGTTCTTC.

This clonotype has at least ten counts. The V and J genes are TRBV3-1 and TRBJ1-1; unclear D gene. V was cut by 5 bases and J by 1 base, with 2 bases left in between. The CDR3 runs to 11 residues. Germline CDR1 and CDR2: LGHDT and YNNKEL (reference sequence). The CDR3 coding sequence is TGTGCCAGCAGCACGAACACTGAAGCTTTCTTT. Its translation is CASSTNTEAFF.

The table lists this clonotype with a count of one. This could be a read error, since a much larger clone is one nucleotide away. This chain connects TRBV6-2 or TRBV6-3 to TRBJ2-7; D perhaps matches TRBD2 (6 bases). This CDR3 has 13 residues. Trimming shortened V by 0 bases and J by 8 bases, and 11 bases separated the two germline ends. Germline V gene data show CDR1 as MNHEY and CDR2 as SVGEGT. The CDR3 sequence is CASSYSGRYQQYF. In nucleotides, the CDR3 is TGTGCCAGCAGTTACTCTGGGAGGTACCAGCAGTACTTC.

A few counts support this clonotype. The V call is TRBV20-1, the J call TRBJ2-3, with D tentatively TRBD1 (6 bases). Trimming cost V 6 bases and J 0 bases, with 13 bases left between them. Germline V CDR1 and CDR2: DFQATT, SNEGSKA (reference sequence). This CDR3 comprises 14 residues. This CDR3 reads CSALQGGSTDTQYF. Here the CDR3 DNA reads TGCAGTGCCCTCCAAGGGGGAAGCACAGATACGCAGTATTTT.

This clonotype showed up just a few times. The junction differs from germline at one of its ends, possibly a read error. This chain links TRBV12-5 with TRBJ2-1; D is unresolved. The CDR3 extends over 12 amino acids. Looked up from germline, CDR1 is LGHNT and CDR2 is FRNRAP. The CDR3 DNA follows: TGTGCTAGTGGTTTGACCTCGGCTCCGGCCATCTTC. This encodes CASGLTSAPAIF.

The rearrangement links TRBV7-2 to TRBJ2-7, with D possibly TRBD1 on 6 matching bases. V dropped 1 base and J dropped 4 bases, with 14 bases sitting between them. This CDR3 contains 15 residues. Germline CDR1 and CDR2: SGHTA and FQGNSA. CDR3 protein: CASSLGAGDAYEQYF. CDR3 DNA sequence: TGTGCCAGCAGCTTAGGTGCAGGGGATGCATACGAGCAGTACTTC.

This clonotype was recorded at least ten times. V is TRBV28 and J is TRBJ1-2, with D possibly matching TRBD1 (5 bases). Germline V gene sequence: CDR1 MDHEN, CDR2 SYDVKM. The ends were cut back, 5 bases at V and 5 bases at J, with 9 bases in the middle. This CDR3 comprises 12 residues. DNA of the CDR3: TGTGCCAGCAGTACGGGACTTTATGGCTACACCTTC. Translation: CASSTGLYGYTF.

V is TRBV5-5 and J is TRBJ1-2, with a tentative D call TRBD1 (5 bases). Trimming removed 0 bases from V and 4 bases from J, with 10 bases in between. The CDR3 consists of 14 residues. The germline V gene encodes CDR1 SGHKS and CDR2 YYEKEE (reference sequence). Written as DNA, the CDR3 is TGTGCCAGCAGCTTGGTACCGGGGGGCTATGGCTACACCTTC. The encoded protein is CASSLVPGGYGYTF.